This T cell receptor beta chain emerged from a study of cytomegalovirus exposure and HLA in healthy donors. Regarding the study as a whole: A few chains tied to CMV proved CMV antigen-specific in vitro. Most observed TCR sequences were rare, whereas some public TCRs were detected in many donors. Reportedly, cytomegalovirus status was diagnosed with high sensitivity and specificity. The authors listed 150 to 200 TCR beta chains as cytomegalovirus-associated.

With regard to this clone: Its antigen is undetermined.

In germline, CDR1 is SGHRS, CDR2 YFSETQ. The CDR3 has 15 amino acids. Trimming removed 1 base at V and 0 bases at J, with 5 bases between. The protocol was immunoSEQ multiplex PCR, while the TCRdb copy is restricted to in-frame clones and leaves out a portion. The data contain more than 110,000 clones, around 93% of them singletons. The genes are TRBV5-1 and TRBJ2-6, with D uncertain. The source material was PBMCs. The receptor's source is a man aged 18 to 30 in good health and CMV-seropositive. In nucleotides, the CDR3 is TGCGCCAGCAGCTTGCTCGTCTCTGGGGCCAACGTCCTGACTTTC. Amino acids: CASSLLVSGANVLTF.